The rows below give T cell receptor beta chains drawn from one sample of a study of cytotoxic CD8 clonotypes in ibrutinib-treated CLL. Repertoires were generated with immunoSEQ multiplex PCR, while TCRdb's copy carries only in-frame clones and drops some. The sample lists 150,000 to 200,000 clones; 84% were seen once. The sequenced sample was PBMCs, obtained after 24 months of ibrutinib treatment. The receptor set was obtained from a human donor with chronic lymphocytic leukemia. Each CDR3 is given with its conserved first and last residue. The order of the fields is V gene, J gene, D gene, clone size, CDR3 DNA, CDR3 protein. The D gene is left open where the match is weak. Size tells how often a clone was seen (once, few, many) or the class of an expanded clone, and some rows leave it out.

V gene: TRBV30; J gene: TRBJ1-6; D gene: -; clone size: -; CDR3 DNA: TGTGCCTGGAGTGTACTAATGACAGTCTCACCCCTCCACTTT; CDR3 protein: CAWSVLMTVSPLHF
V gene: TRBV2; J gene: TRBJ2-5; D gene: -; clone size: -; CDR3 DNA: TGTGCCAGCAGGGGTGACTCGATGGAGACCCAGTACTTC; CDR3 protein: CASRGDSMETQYF
V gene: TRBV11-2; J gene: TRBJ2-6; D gene: -; clone size: -; CDR3 DNA: TGTGCCAGCAGCTTGGCTGGGGCCAACGTCCTGACTTTC; CDR3 protein: CASSLAGANVLTF
V gene: TRBV7-2; J gene: TRBJ2-1; D gene: -; clone size: -; CDR3 DNA: TGTGCCAGCAGCCGATGGAACAGGGTCAATGAGCAGTTCTTC; CDR3 protein: CASSRWNRVNEQFF
V gene: TRBV19; J gene: TRBJ1-5; D gene: -; clone size: once; CDR3 DNA: TGTGCCAGTAGCGGACAGAGGAATCAGCCCCAGCATTTT; CDR3 protein: CASSGQRNQPQHF
V gene: TRBV4-3; J gene: TRBJ2-1; D gene: TRBD2; clone size: few; CDR3 DNA: TGCGCCAGCAGCCAACCTAGCGGGAGCTACAATGAGCAGTTCTTC; CDR3 protein: CASSQPSGSYNEQFF
V gene: TRBV5-1; J gene: TRBJ2-3; D gene: -; clone size: -; CDR3 DNA: TGCGCCAGCAGCCGAACGGGCACAGATACGCAGTATTTT; CDR3 protein: CASSRTGTDTQYF
V gene: TRBV2; J gene: TRBJ2-6; D gene: -; clone size: -; CDR3 DNA: TGTGCCAGCAGTGACCAGGGGTGGGACTCTGGGGCCAACGTCCTGACTTTC; CDR3 protein: CASSDQGWDSGANVLTF
V gene: TRBV11-2; J gene: TRBJ1-2; D gene: -; clone size: -; CDR3 DNA: TGTGCCAGCGAGGGGTCTAACTATGGCTACACCTTC; CDR3 protein: CASEGSNYGYTF
V gene: TRBV28; J gene: TRBJ1-1; D gene: TRBD1; clone size: -; CDR3 DNA: TGTGCCAGCCCCCGACGGGGAGGACAGGGGGACACTGAAGCTTTCTTT; CDR3 protein: CASPRRGGQGDTEAFF
V gene: TRBV18; J gene: TRBJ2-7; D gene: -; clone size: -; CDR3 DNA: TGTGCCAGCTCACCATACCCAGGAAGCTACGAGCAGTACTTC; CDR3 protein: CASSPYPGSYEQYF
V gene: TRBV6-1; J gene: TRBJ2-2; D gene: TRBD1; clone size: -; CDR3 DNA: TGTGCCAGCCGAGAGGGACAGGGAGGGACCGGGGAGCTGTTTTTT; CDR3 protein: CASREGQGGTGELFF
V gene: TRBV12-5; J gene: TRBJ2-5; D gene: TRBD1; clone size: -; CDR3 DNA: TGTGCTAGTGGTACAGGGGGTACTGAGACCCAGTACTTC; CDR3 protein: CASGTGGTETQYF
V gene: TRBV2; J gene: TRBJ1-5; D gene: -; clone size: -; CDR3 DNA: TGTGCCAGCAGTGTCCAGGGGCATGTCAATCAGCCCCAGCATTTT; CDR3 protein: CASSVQGHVNQPQHF
V gene: TRBV15; J gene: TRBJ1-5; D gene: -; clone size: -; CDR3 DNA: TGTGCCACCAGCCCTCAATCCTCCATTATACAGGGCCCGGGCAATCAGCCCCAGCATTTT; CDR3 protein: CATSPQSSIIQGPGNQPQHF
V gene: TRBV6-1; J gene: TRBJ2-7; D gene: TRBD1; clone size: -; CDR3 DNA: TGTGCCAGCAGTGTACGGGACAGGGAATACGAGCAGTACTTC; CDR3 protein: CASSVRDREYEQYF
V gene: TRBV9; J gene: TRBJ1-5; D gene: -; clone size: -; CDR3 DNA: TGTGCCAGCAGCGTTGTTAGCAATCAGCCCCAGCATTTT; CDR3 protein: CASSVVSNQPQHF
V gene: TRBV7-3; J gene: TRBJ1-2; D gene: TRBD1; clone size: -; CDR3 DNA: TGTGCCAGCAGCCCACAGGGGACAGGCCCCTATGGCTACACCTTC; CDR3 protein: CASSPQGTGPYGYTF
V gene: TRBV5-1; J gene: TRBJ1-5; D gene: -; clone size: -; CDR3 DNA: TGCGCCAGCAGCCAAGCGGGGCGCAATCAGCCCCAGCATTTT; CDR3 protein: CASSQAGRNQPQHF